This TCR beta chain is from a study of blood T cell repertoires in COVID-19 (dated by TCRdb to 2018 to 2021). Background for the entire study: Samples from collaborators originated in the United States, Italy and Spain and spanned both the acute and convalescent phases of COVID-19. The prospective study material was composed of cDNA or gDNA derived from T cells, B-cell-depleted T cells, or PBMCs. The dataset comprised deeply sampled blood TCRbeta repertoires from subjects exposed to, actively infected with, or recovered from COVID-19. The repertoires were released in a freely available public database meant as a resource for research on the immune response to SARS-CoV-2. The samples were drawn from the first 160 participants of the ongoing ImmuneRACE study and from roughly 1,300 subjects provided by 6 global collaborators. Nearly every sample came with metadata listing a de-identified subject ID, COVID-19 status, age in years and sex. HLA class I and class II types, where available, came from metadata supplied by the sample provider rather than from assay-based typing. Results and caveats for the whole study, not just this receptor: The amount of clinical and demographic metadata varied by source and participant and was provided uncurated.

One collaborating source in Seattle enrolled patients while the patients were actively infected and followed the patients over time throughout the course of disease. The collaborating institutions used their own protocols to collect whole blood in K2EDTA tubes. For TCRbeta analysis, collaborators shipped samples as frozen whole blood, isolated PBMCs, or DNA extracted from either of those sample types. CDR1 and CDR2, looked up from the germline V gene, are SQVTM and ANQGSEA. The germline V end is reduced by 7 bases and the J end by 4 bases; junction bases left unmatched: 4. Counted from cysteine to phenylalanine, this CDR3 has 12 amino acids. The DNA shown is the 36-base CDR3, in frame from base 1. The immunoSEQ Assay, a bias-controlled multiplex PCR, was used to amplify TCRbeta CDR3 regions from genomic DNA. Concerning the study's data processing: The number of nucleated cells in each sample was estimated from the amplification of reference gene primers within the assay. To quantify the absolute abundance of each unique TCRbeta CDR3 rearrangement, sequence reads were collapsed and filtered. For each sample, productive Simpson clonality was calculated by taking the square root of Simpson's diversity index across productive rearrangements. This is the immuneACCESS table as TCRdb keeps it, with only in-frame sequences that have V and J called. A part of the clones is gone; compared with another copy, unresolved V genes explain less than half, and the rest is unexplained. The V and J calls and clone size are taken from that table; D and trimming were inferred from the DNA. This sample lists 450,000 or so clones; roughly 87% were detected once. 0.75% to 0.9% of the sample belongs to the ten largest clones.

This clone has just a few counts. Its antigen is still unknown. Base qualities are not recorded, but no much larger clone differs from it by a single base. This receptor was taken from a man between 18 and 35 years old with COVID-19, enrolled during active disease. The chain employs TRBV29-1 and TRBJ1-1; TRBD1 aligns with 9 central bases. The specimen was peripheral blood. The CDR3 region reads CSGRDRVTEAFF. The DNA reads TGCAGCGGAAGGGACAGGGTCACTGAAGCTTTCTTT.